This T cell receptor beta chain is from a study of T cell responses to AZD1222 COVID-19 vaccine. Study conclusions and caveats: There were mostly white British donors and more females than males, and clonal diversity was possibly underestimated. Regions 160-218 and 743-854 dominated among vaccine-associated CD4 TCRs spanning spike.

This clone was counted a single time. Its antigen is not known. The repertoire was sequenced with immunoSEQ multiplex PCR; TCRdb's copy has only in-frame clones and lacks some. Among approximately 100,000 clones, around 96% were seen once, and the ten largest hold 2.2%. The sequencing here drew on peripheral blood, taken on day 0 of AZD1222 vaccination. This TCR was recovered from an adult in good health.

In nucleotides, the CDR3 is TGTGCCAGCAGCGTAGGGGCTAGCGGGTTGAGGAGCACAGATACGCAGTATTTT. Its protein is CASSVGASGLRSTDTQYF. The J gene is TRBJ2-3, the V gene TRBV9; 8 positions agree with TRBD2. V shed 0 bases, J shed 0 bases, and the junction held 9 bases outside the gene matches. Germline values: CDR1 SGDLS, CDR2 YYNGEE. The CDR3 is 18 residues long.